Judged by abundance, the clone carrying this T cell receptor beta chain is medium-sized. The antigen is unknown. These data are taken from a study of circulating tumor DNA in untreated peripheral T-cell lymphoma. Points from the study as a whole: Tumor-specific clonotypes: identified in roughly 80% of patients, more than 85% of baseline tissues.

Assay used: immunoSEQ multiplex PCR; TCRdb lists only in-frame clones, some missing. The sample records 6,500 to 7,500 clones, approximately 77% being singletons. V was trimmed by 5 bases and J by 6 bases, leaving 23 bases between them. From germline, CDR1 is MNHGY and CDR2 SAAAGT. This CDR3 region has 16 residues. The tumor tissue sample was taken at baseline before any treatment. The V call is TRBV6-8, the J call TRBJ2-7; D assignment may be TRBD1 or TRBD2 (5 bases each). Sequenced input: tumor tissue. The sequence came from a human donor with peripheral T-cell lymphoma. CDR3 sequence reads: CASSHPPGPSFAEQYF. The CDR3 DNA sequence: TGTGCCAGCAGTCACCCCCCGGGACCCTCCTTCGCCGAGCAGTACTTC.